A single sample gave rise to the 14 T cell receptor beta chains below, sequenced in a study of T-cell reconstitution after alpha-beta-depleted transplantation in children. Preparation of the TCRbeta library involved a method that used unique molecular identifiers. TCRdb ran MiXCR on the PCR reads and lists one entry per CDR3 protein. Of 350,000 to 450,000 distinct CDR3 sequences listed, about an eighth are singletons. The material sequenced was PBMCs, taken from the stem cell graft. The receptors stem from a human donor who donated a stem cell graft to a child with Fanconi anemia.

J is TRBJ2-3 and V is TRBV5-1, with a weak D call TRBD1 (5 bases). The CDR3 loop spans 15 amino acids. Germline-derived CDR1 and CDR2 are SGHRS and YFSETQ. Trimming cost V 0 bases and J 4 bases, with 12 bases left between them. The CDR3 is CASSLAGFIADTQYF. CDR3 nucleotides: TGCGCCAGCAGCTTGGCAGGGTTTATCGCAGATACGCAGTATTTT.

This clonotype came up many times. The chain is built from TRBV30 and TRBJ1-1; D remains unclear. With 6 bases removed from V and 4 bases from J, the gap between germline ends came to 12 bases. Germline CDR1 reads GTSNPN; CDR2 reads SVGIG (reference sequence). This CDR3 comprises 12 residues. CDR3: CACTVDGTEAFF. For the CDR3, the DNA is TGTGCCTGCACGGTCGACGGCACTGAAGCTTTCTTT. The whole variable domain, remainder taken from reference TRBV30 and TRBJ1-1, is SQTIHQWPATLVQPVGSPLSLECTVEGTSNPNLYWYRQAAGRGLQLLFYSVGIGQISSEVPQNLSASRPQDRQFILSSKKLLLSDSGFYLCACTVDGTEAFFGQGTRLTVV.

This clonotype occurred many times. The CDR3 DNA follows: TGCAGTGCTACGGATAGGGGAAGCTATGGCTACACCTTC. Its protein is CSATDRGSYGYTF. The chain recombines TRBV20-1 with TRBJ1-2, with a weak D call TRBD1 (5 bases). The V and J ends lost 4 bases and 4 bases respectively, with 13 bases between them. CDR1 is DFQATT and CDR2 is SNEGSKA in the germline V gene (reference sequence). This CDR3 contains 13 residues.

A few counts support this clonotype. The CDR3 DNA reads TGCGCCAGCAGCCTTGGACAGGGGAGAGATTCACCCCTCCACTTT. Its translation is CASSLGQGRDSPLHF. The chain has TRBV5-1 and TRBJ1-6; 9 positions agree with TRBD1. This CDR3 is built from 15 residues. Germline V gene data show CDR1 as SGHRS and CDR2 as YFSETQ. V was clipped by 4 bases and J by 8 bases; unmatched bases: 7.

This clonotype was recorded many times. The V and J genes are TRBV5-1 and TRBJ1-1; the D is unclear. The CDR3 is made up of 12 amino acids. Trimming removed 0 bases at V and 7 bases at J, with 7 bases between. Germline loops: CDR1 SGHRS, CDR2 YFSETQ. The CDR3 sequence is CASSLGVGEAFF. CDR3 nucleotide sequence: TGCGCCAGCAGCTTGGGCGTCGGTGAAGCTTTCTTT.

This clonotype showed up just a few times. The J gene is TRBJ2-1, the V gene TRBV13, with a tentative D call TRBD2 (5 bases). With 1 base removed from V and 7 bases from J, the gap between germline ends came to 8 bases. Germline V lookup: CDR1 PRHDT, CDR2 FYEKMQ (reference sequence). This CDR3 is built from 13 residues. CDR3 coding DNA: TGTGCCAGCAGCTTAGAAGGGAGTAATGAGCAGTTCTTC. Protein product: CASSLEGSNEQFF.

The chain joins TRBV6-5 to TRBJ1-1; TRBD1 matches at 9 bases. Germline V lookup: CDR1 MNHEY, CDR2 SVGAGI. The CDR3 is made up of 18 amino acids. V lost 2 bases, J lost 5 bases, and 15 bases stayed unmatched. CDR3 sequence reads: CASSYLRPGTGLGTEAFF. CDR3 bases: TGTGCCAGCAGTTACCTACGTCCCGGGACAGGGTTGGGGACTGAAGCTTTCTTT.

The V and J genes are TRBV6-2 or TRBV6-3 and TRBJ2-1; D may be TRBD2 (5 bases). The CDR3 covers 13 residues. V was clipped by 7 bases and J by 4 bases, with 11 bases between them. The germline CDR1 and CDR2 sequences are MNHEY and SVGEGT. The CDR3 protein is CASTFGGYNEQFF. For the CDR3, the DNA is TGTGCCAGCACCTTTGGAGGTTACAATGAGCAGTTCTTC.

The rearrangement links TRBV27 to TRBJ1-1; D gene uncertain. V lost 0 bases, J lost 0 bases, and 8 bases lay in between. Germline assignment: CDR1 MNHEY and CDR2 SMNVEV (reference sequence). The CDR3 consists of 15 residues. CDR3 amino acids: CASSLSIGMNTEAFF. CDR3 in DNA: TGTGCCAGCAGTTTATCGATAGGGATGAACACTGAAGCTTTCTTT.

The chain is built from TRBV4-3 and TRBJ2-3; D is uncertain. This CDR3 is built from 16 residues. Germline CDR1 is LGHNA and CDR2 is YSLEER. Trimming took 1 base from V and 4 from J, leaving 15 bases between them. The CDR3 region is CASSQGLLRYSDTQYF. The CDR3 DNA is TGCGCCAGCAGCCAAGGCCTACTAAGGTACTCAGATACGCAGTATTTT.

J is TRBJ2-2 and V is TRBV5-1; D gene ambiguous. Germline V gene data show CDR1 as SGHRS and CDR2 as YFSETQ. The CDR3 extends over 14 amino acids. Trimming cost V 1 base and J 6 bases, with 10 bases left between them. The CDR3 reads CASSLLIAAGELFF. The CDR3 DNA reads TGCGCCAGCAGCTTGTTGATTGCGGCCGGGGAGCTGTTTTTT.

V and J are TRBV6-2 or TRBV6-3 and TRBJ1-1, with 8 bases matching TRBD1. With 6 bases clipped from V and 1 base from J, the junction kept 4 bases outside the gene matches. Germline V gene data show CDR1 as MNHEY and CDR2 as SVGEGT. There are 14 residues in the CDR3. CDR3 nucleotides: TGTGCCAGCAGCCAACAGGGGGAGAACACTGAAGCTTTCTTT. Its protein product is CASSQQGENTEAFF.

The rearrangement joins TRBV5-5 to TRBJ2-1; 8 bases map to TRBD1. J lost 6 bases, V lost 0 bases, and 5 bases had no gene match. Germline V gene sequence: CDR1 SGHKS, CDR2 YYEKEE (reference sequence). This CDR3 has 15 residues. The chain's CDR3 is CASSLDGQGLNEQFF. DNA for the CDR3: TGTGCCAGCAGCTTGGACGGACAGGGCCTCAATGAGCAGTTCTTC.

This clonotype was counted a few times. V and J are TRBV20-1 and TRBJ1-4, with 9 bases aligning to TRBD1. With V trimmed by 6 bases and J by 6 bases, 5 bases remained unmatched. Looked up from germline, CDR1 is DFQATT and CDR2 is SNEGSKA (reference sequence). The CDR3 consists of 13 residues. CDR3 nucleotide sequence: TGCAGTGCCGGGGGGGACAGGGATGAAAAACTGTTTTTT. As protein: CSAGGDRDEKLFF.